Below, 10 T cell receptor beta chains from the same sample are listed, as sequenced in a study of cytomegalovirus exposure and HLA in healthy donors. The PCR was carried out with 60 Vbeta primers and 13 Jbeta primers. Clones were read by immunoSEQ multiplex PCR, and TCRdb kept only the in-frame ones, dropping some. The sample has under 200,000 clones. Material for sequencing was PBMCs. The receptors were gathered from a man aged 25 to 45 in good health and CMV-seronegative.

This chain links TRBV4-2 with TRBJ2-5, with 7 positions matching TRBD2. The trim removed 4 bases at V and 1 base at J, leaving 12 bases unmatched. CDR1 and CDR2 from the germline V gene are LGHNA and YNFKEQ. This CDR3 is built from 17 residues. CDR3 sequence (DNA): TGTGCCAGCAGCCGAGGAGCGGGGTCATATTTCCAAGAGACCCAGTACTTC. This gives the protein CASSRGAGSYFQETQYF.

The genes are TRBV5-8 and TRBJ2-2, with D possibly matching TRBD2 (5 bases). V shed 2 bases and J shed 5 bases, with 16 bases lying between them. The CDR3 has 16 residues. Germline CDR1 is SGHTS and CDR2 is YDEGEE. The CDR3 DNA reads TGTGCCAGCAGCTTTAATCCCGGGATACCTACCGGGGAGCTGTTTTTT. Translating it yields CASSFNPGIPTGELFF.

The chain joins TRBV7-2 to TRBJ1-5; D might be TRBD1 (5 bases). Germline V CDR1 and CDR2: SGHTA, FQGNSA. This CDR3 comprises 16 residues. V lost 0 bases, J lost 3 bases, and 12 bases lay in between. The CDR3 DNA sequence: TGTGCCAGCAGCTTAGCGCTGGGGGGGACCAATCAGCCCCAGCATTTT. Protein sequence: CASSLALGGTNQPQHF.

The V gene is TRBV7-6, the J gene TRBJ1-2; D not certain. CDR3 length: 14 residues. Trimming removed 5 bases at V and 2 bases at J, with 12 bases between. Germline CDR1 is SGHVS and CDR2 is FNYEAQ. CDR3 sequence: CASSPLVGNYGYTF. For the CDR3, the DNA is TGTGCCAGCAGCCCCCTCGTCGGGAACTATGGCTACACCTTC.

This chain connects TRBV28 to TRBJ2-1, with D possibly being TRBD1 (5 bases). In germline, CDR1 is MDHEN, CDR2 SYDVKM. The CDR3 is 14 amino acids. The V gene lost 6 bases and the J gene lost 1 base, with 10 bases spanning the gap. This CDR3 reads CASRIGVSYNEQFF. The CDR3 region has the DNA TGTGCCAGCAGAATAGGGGTGTCCTACAATGAGCAGTTCTTC. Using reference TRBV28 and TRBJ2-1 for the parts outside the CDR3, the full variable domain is DVKVTQSSRYLVKRTGEKVFLECVQDMDHENMFWYRQDPGLGLRLIYFSYDVKMKEKGDIPEGYSVSREKKERFSLILESASTNQTSMYLCASRIGVSYNEQFFGPGTRLTVL.

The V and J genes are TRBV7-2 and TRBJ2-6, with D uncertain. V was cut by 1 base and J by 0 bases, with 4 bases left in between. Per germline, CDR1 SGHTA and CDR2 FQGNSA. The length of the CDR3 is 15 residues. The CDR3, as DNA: TGTGCCAGCAGCTTAGTCCTCTCTGGGGCCAACGTCCTGACTTTC. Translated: CASSLVLSGANVLTF.

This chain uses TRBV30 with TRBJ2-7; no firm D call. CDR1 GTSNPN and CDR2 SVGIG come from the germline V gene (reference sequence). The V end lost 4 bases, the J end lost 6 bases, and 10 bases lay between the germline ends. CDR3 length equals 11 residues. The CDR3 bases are TGTGCCTGGATTGGTGGCCCCGAGCAGTACTTC. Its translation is CAWIGGPEQYF.

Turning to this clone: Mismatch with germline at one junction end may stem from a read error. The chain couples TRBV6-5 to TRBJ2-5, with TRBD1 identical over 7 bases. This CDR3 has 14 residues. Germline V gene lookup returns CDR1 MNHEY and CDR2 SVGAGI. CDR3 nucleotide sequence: TGTGCCAGCAGTAACTCAGGGGGAACAGGGACCCAGTACTTC. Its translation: CASSNSGGTGTQYF.

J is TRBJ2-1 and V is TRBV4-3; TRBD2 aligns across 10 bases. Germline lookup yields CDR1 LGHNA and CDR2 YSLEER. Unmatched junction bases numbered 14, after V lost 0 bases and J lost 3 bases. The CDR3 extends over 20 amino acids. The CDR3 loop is CASSQDRGLAGARIYNEQFF. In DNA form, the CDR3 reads TGCGCCAGCAGCCAAGATCGAGGCCTAGCGGGAGCTCGCATCTACAATGAGCAGTTCTTC.

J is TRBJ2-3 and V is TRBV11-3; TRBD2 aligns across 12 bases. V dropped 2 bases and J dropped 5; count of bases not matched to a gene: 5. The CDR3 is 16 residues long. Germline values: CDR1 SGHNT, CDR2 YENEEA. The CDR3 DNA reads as TGTGCCAGCAGCTTACTAGCGGGAGGGCAAGGAGATACGCAGTATTTT. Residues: CASSLLAGGQGDTQYF. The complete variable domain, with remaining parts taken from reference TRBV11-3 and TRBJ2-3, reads EAGVVQSPRYKIIEKKQPVAFWCNPISGHNTLYWYLQNLGQGPELLIRYENEEAVDDSQLPKDRFSAERLKGVDSTLKIQPAELGDSAVYLCASSLLAGGQGDTQYFGPGTRLTVL.